This T cell receptor (beta chain) comes out of a study of CD8+CD57+ T cells in acquired aplastic anemia. This clonotype was observed a few times. Germline V gene data show CDR1 as GTSNPN and CDR2 as SVGIG (reference sequence). This CDR3 is 13 amino acids long. V lost 4 bases and J lost 6, with 15 bases in between. The template used for profiling TCR beta VDJ and CDR3 was genomic DNA. TCRdb reprocessed the reads via MiXCR and lists one record per CDR3 protein. The sample shows about 170,000 distinct CDR3 sequences, 60% to 70% of them seen only once. The sequenced sample consisted of sorted CD4+, CD8+, or CD8+CD57+ T cells (not recorded which) from PBMCs. This clonotype was sampled from a human donor in good health. The V and J genes are TRBV30 and TRBJ1-1, with D unresolved. The CDR3 sequence is CAWITDLVAEAFF. CDR3 sequence (DNA): TGTGCCTGGATAACGGATTTGGTTGCTGAAGCTTTCTTT.